These 19 T cell receptor beta chains came from one sample sequenced in a study of prognosis after radiotherapy for stage I lung cancer. Starting from genomic DNA, TCR beta CDR3 was amplified through two-round multiplex PCR. Round-one PCR had primers specific to each TRBV and TRBJ gene. TCRdb itself ran the multiplex PCR reads through MiXCR, one entry per CDR3 protein. The sample lists about 32,000 distinct CDR3 sequences, around two fifths occurring once. The source was PBMCs, collected before or after stereotactic body radiation therapy (not recorded which). These receptors were collected from a donor over 45 with non-small cell lung cancer.

This clonotype was seen at least ten times. This chain joins TRBV5-1 and TRBJ2-5; 12 bases are shared with TRBD2. This CDR3 has 17 amino acids. Per the germline V gene, CDR1 is SGHRS and CDR2 is YFSETQ. The J segment lost 3 bases and the V segment lost 4 bases, leaving 10 bases of the junction unmatched. The CDR3 DNA reads as TGCGCCAGCAGCCCGTTCAAAAGGACTAGCGGGGAAGAGACCCAGTACTTC. Translation gives CASSPFKRTSGEETQYF.

The rearrangement joins TRBV7-8 to TRBJ2-1, with 9 bases that match TRBD2. CDR1 SGHVS and CDR2 FQNEAQ come from the germline V gene. CDR3 length: 15 residues. Trimming removed 4 bases from V and 4 bases from J; junction bases left unmatched: 5. The CDR3 nucleotides are TGTGCCAGCAGCTACCTAGCGGGAATATACAATGAGCAGTTCTTC. This translates into CASSYLAGIYNEQFF.

V gene TRBV6-2 or TRBV6-3 combines with J gene TRBJ2-7, with 7 bases matching TRBD1. This CDR3 is built from 13 residues. J lost 2 bases, V lost 6 bases, and 4 bases had no gene match. Germline V gene data show CDR1 as MNHEY and CDR2 as SVGEGT. CDR3 protein: CASRTDRTYEQYF. The CDR3 DNA sequence: TGTGCCAGCAGAACGGACAGGACCTACGAGCAGTACTTC.

This chain links TRBV27 with TRBJ2-7; TRBD2 aligns across 9 bases. The CDR3 runs to 13 residues. With V trimmed by 5 bases and J by 6 bases, 5 bases remained unmatched. CDR1 is MNHEY and CDR2 is SMNVEV in the germline V gene (reference sequence). The CDR3 nucleotides read TGTGCCAGCAGTAGGGGGCGGGAGGGCGAGCAGTACTTC. Translating gives CASSRGREGEQYF.

This clonotype occurred many times. The chain combines TRBV20-1 with TRBJ2-1; weak D call: TRBD2 (7 bases). The CDR3 runs to 15 residues. V lost 4 bases and J 8 bases, leaving 21 bases between the germline ends. Germline CDR1 reads DFQATT; CDR2 reads SNEGSKA (reference sequence). The CDR3, as DNA: TGCAGTGCTACCAGTGCGGGGGCCCCGGGGGATGAGCAGTTCTTC. Protein product: CSATSAGAPGDEQFF.

This clonotype has ten or more counts. The chain links TRBV12-3 or TRBV12-4 to TRBJ2-2; 10 bases align to TRBD1. The CDR3 contains 17 residues. V dropped 4 bases and J dropped 2; count of bases not matched to a gene: 7. The chain's CDR3 is CASSSGGQGFNTGELFF. CDR3 nucleotide sequence: TGTGCCAGCAGTTCGGGGGGACAGGGGTTCAACACCGGGGAGCTGTTTTTT.

There are many counts of this clonotype. The chain joins TRBV9 to TRBJ2-3; D not resolved. The germline V gene encodes CDR1 SGDLS and CDR2 YYNGEE. The CDR3 loop spans 16 amino acids. V gave up 4 bases and J gave up 0 bases, with 15 bases separating them. The CDR3 nucleotides are TGTGCCAGCAGCCCCCCCGCACTTCTGAGCACAGATACGCAGTATTTT. Amino acid sequence: CASSPPALLSTDTQYF.

This clonotype was picked up many times. This chain links TRBV6-5 with TRBJ2-3; D perhaps matches TRBD2 (7 bases). The CDR3 is 16 amino acids. Trimming left V 4 bases short and J 6 bases short, with 20 bases between. Germline CDR1 is MNHEY and CDR2 is SVGAGI. CDR3 sequence (DNA): TGTGCCAGCAGTTCTGGATGGGGGGGGGCATCCGATACGCAGTATTTT. Translated: CASSSGWGGASDTQYF.

In this sample, this clonotype turned up many times. This may come from a read error, since a much larger clone is one base off. The chain has TRBV6-5 and TRBJ2-7, with D possibly TRBD1 on 5 matching bases. Germline V lookup: CDR1 MNHEY, CDR2 SVGAGI. V was shortened by 4 bases and J by 4 bases, with 17 bases between the two germline ends. This CDR3 is 15 amino acids long. The CDR3 bases are TGTGCCAGCAGTTTATCCGAGACAGCCCAATACGAGCAGTACTTC. Amino acids: CASSLSETAQYEQYF.

This chain links TRBV28 with TRBJ2-2; D uncertain. Trimming cost V 3 bases and J 6 bases, with 8 bases left between them. The CDR3 has 13 amino acids. Looked up from germline, CDR1 is MDHEN and CDR2 is SYDVKM. For the CDR3, the DNA is TGTGCCAGCAGTTTCGGATTCGCCGGGGAGCTGTTTTTT. It yields the protein CASSFGFAGELFF.

Of note for this clonotype: This sequence is one base from a far larger clone and is likely a read error. The chain carries TRBV6-4 and TRBJ1-6; the match to TRBD1 covers 7 bases. The CDR3 totals 15 residues. Trimming removed 3 bases from V and 8 bases from J; junction bases left unmatched: 7. Germline CDR1 MRHNA, CDR2 SNTAGT. CDR3 coding DNA: TGTGCCAGCAGTGAGACCTGTACAGGGGATTCACCCCTCCACTTT. It is translated as CASSETCTGDSPLHF.

The chain is built from TRBV12-3 or TRBV12-4 and TRBJ2-1; D is ambiguous. The CDR3 has 16 amino acids. Trimming stripped 6 bases from V and 7 bases from J, with 22 bases between. This CDR3 reads CASSPHGPFDGNEQFF. CDR3 nucleotides: TGTGCCAGCAGCCCGCACGGGCCATTCGATGGTAATGAGCAGTTCTTC.

The chain employs TRBV20-1 and TRBJ2-7; TRBD2 matches at 8 bases. CDR1 and CDR2 from the germline V gene are DFQATT and SNEGSKA (reference sequence). Unmatched junction bases numbered 2, after V lost 4 bases and J lost 3 bases. The CDR3 consists of 12 residues. CDR3 DNA sequence: TGCAGTGCTAAGCGGGGGTTCTACGAGCAGTACTTC. Translation gives CSAKRGFYEQYF.

This clonotype was found a few times. A much larger clone differs by one base, so this may be a read error. V is TRBV29-1 and J is TRBJ2-3, with a tentative D call TRBD1 (6 bases). The CDR3 totals 14 residues. Trimming cost V 4 bases and J 2 bases, with 13 bases left between them. From germline, CDR1 is SQVTM and CDR2 ANQGSEA. The CDR3 is CSVVSQGFTDTQYF. CDR3 sequence (DNA): TGCAGCGTTGTATCCCAGGGGTTCACAGATACGCAGTATTTT.

The chain carries TRBV7-2 and TRBJ1-5, with 7 bases that match TRBD1. The CDR3 extends over 13 amino acids. The trim removed 2 bases at V and 7 bases at J, leaving 2 bases unmatched. Germline values: CDR1 SGHTA, CDR2 FQGNSA. The CDR3 sequence: CASSLRGRQPQHF. The CDR3 nucleotides are TGTGCCAGCAGCTTAAGGGGGCGGCAGCCCCAGCATTTT.

Note on this clonotype: One end of the junction varies from germline; a read error may be responsible. This chain uses TRBV28 with TRBJ2-7; D is possibly TRBD2 (6 bases). CDR1 is MDHEN, CDR2 SYDVKM, per germline. The CDR3 covers 15 residues. The CDR3 spells CSSSSKEGQIYEQYF. In DNA, the CDR3 is TGTTCCAGCAGTTCCAAGGAGGGGCAGATCTACGAGCAGTACTTC. Variable domain in full (rest from reference TRBV28 and TRBJ2-7): DVKVTQSSRYLVKRTGEKVFLECVQDMDHENMFWYRQDPGLGLRLIYFSYDVKMKEKGDIPEGYSVSREKKERFSLILESASTNQTSMYLCSSSSKEGQIYEQYFGPGTRLTVT.

This clonotype was counted ten times or more. This may stem from a read error, because a much larger clone lies one nucleotide away. The chain combines TRBV6-1 with TRBJ2-2; 10 nucleotides align to TRBD2. Germline loops: CDR1 MNHNS, CDR2 SASEGT. Trimming took 8 bases from V and 3 from J; bases not matched to a gene: 6. CDR3 length equals 15 residues. CDR3 DNA: TGTGCCAGCGGCGGACTAGCGGAGGACACCGGGGAGCTGTTTTTT. Its translation is CASGGLAEDTGELFF.

This clonotype was counted at least ten times. The rearrangement joins TRBV10-3 to TRBJ2-2; D gene uncertain. Germline V lookup: CDR1 ENHRY, CDR2 SYGVKD. The length of the CDR3 is 14 residues. Trimming stripped 5 bases from V and 1 base from J, with 8 bases between. In nucleotides, the CDR3 is TGTGCCATCAGTTACCAAGTGAACACCGGGGAGCTGTTTTTT. Its translation is CAISYQVNTGELFF.

This clonotype is medium-sized (0.01 to 0.1%) within its sample. CDR3 nucleotides: TGTGCCAGCAGCCGTTCTGCCCTATCCTACGAGCAGTACTTC. It specifies CASSRSALSYEQYF. The chain employs TRBV28 and TRBJ2-7; no reliable D call. Between the trimmed V and J ends, which lost 6 bases and 1 base, there was a span of 13 bases. Germline CDR1 and CDR2: MDHEN and SYDVKM. This CDR3 has 14 residues. Looking up the rest from reference TRBV28 and TRBJ2-7 gives the full variable domain: DVKVTQSSRYLVKRTGEKVFLECVQDMDHENMFWYRQDPGLGLRLIYFSYDVKMKEKGDIPEGYSVSREKKERFSLILESASTNQTSMYLCASSRSALSYEQYFGPGTRLTVT.